This T cell receptor beta chain comes out of a study of response to subunit inactivated influenza vaccine. Study-wide points: Each seasonal influenza vaccination recruits few new T cells, the authors suggested.

The CDR3 runs 14 residues. V was pared by 5 bases and J by 6 bases, with 8 bases of the junction left unmatched. Germline CDR1 SQVTM, CDR2 ANQGSEA. One entry per CDR3 protein, called by TCRdb with MiXCR from the RT-PCR reads. This table holds around 470,000 distinct CDR3 sequences, under 8.5% found once. This clonotype was detected a few times. What it binds is unknown. The sample here was PBMCs from blood, taken less than 25 months after vaccination. This receptor was obtained from a man in his fifties or sixties who received an inactivated influenza vaccine. The chain couples TRBV29-1 to TRBJ1-2; 11 nucleotides match TRBD1. The CDR3 DNA reads as TGCAGCGTTACTCCGGGACAGGGGGATCATGGCTACACCTTC. It specifies CSVTPGQGDHGYTF.